This T cell receptor beta chain is drawn from a study of T-cell reconstitution after alpha-beta-depleted transplantation in children. General observations from the study: It was reported that alpha-beta T cells came from several hundred expanded graft clones (about two months after transplant). Newly produced T cells mostly accounted for T-cell counts and diversity one year post-transplant.

Unique molecular identifiers were incorporated into the prepared TCRbeta library. TCRdb passed the PCR reads through MiXCR, listing each CDR3 protein once. Of about 16,000 distinct CDR3 sequences listed, about 8% are singletons. In its sample, this clonotype was seen many times. Its antigen is not identified. Germline V gene data show CDR1 as SGHVS and CDR2 as FNYEAQ. Trimming stripped 1 base from V and 2 bases from J, with 9 bases between. The CDR3 extends over 14 amino acids. The specimen was PBMCs, mostly from graft donor cells, collected 60 days after TCRalphabeta/CD19-depleted stem cell transplant. The TCR comes from a boy under two years old who had a stem cell transplant for Wiskott-Aldrich syndrome, so the T cells may come from the graft donor. V is TRBV7-6 and J is TRBJ2-7; TRBD1 might be the D (6 bases). The CDR3 region has the DNA TGTGCCAGCAGCTTAGAGCCAGGGGCCTACGAGCAGTACTTC. It is translated as CASSLEPGAYEQYF.